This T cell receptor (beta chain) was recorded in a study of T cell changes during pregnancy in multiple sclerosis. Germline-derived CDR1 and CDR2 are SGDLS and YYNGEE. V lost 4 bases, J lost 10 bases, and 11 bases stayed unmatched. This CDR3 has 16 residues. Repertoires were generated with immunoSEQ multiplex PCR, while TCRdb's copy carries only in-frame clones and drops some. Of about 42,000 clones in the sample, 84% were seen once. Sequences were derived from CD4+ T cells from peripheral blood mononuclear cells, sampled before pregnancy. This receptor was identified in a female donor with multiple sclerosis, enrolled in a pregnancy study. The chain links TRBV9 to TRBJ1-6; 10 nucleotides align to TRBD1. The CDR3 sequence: CASSSTPGTGVSPLHF. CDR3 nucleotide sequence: TGTGCCAGCAGCTCTACCCCCGGGACAGGGGTCTCACCCCTCCACTTT.